Listed below are T cell receptor beta chains from one sample, sequenced in a study of blood T cell repertoires in COVID-19. Some clones are missing from TCRdb's copy, which holds only in-frame ones; the method was immunoSEQ multiplex PCR. The repertoire holds about 130,000 clones, with approximately 83% as singletons. The specimen was peripheral blood. These receptor sequences come from an elderly man with active or convalescent COVID-19. CDR3s include the opening cysteine and the closing phenylalanine or tryptophan. D genes are given only for firm matches. Clone size appears in some rows only: once, few, many, or a class for an expanded clone.

CDR3 length	J gene	clone size	D gene	V gene	CDR3 DNA	CDR3 protein
15	TRBJ2-1	NA	NA	TRBV18	TGTGCCAGCTCACTCACAGAGAGCTCCTACAATGAGCAGTTCTTC	CASSLTESSYNEQFF
13	TRBJ1-1	NA	NA	TRBV6-2/TRBV6-3	TGTGCCAGCAGTTATTGGGGGCACACTGAAGCTTTCTTT	CASSYWGHTEAFF
16	TRBJ1-2	NA	NA	TRBV10-3	TGTGCCATCAGTGAGTCGATTGACTCCATGGGCTATGGCTACACCTTC	CAISESIDSMGYGYTF
15	TRBJ2-1	NA	NA	TRBV7-2	TGTGCCAGCAGCTTAGCGGGGGGGCCACAGAATGAGCAGTTCTTC	CASSLAGGPQNEQFF
15	TRBJ1-5	NA	NA	TRBV6-6	TGTGCCAGCAGCTCCGAGACAGTATCGGGTCAGCCCCAGCATTTT	CASSSETVSGQPQHF
13	TRBJ2-5	NA	NA	TRBV11-2	TGTGCCAGCAGCCTACAGAGACAAGAGACCCAGTACTTC	CASSLQRQETQYF
13	TRBJ2-5	NA	TRBD2	TRBV19	TGTGCCAGTAGTAGGGCGGGAGCGGAGACCCAGTACTTC	CASSRAGAETQYF
18	TRBJ2-2	NA	TRBD1	TRBV6-1	TGTGCCAGCAGTGAAGGAGGTGATATACAGGGGGCGCCCGGGGAGCTGTTTTTT	CASSEGGDIQGAPGELFF
15	TRBJ1-1	NA	TRBD1	TRBV6-6	TGTGCCAGCAGCTCCGACAGGGGGCGTTACACTGAAGCTTTCTTT	CASSSDRGRYTEAFF
17	TRBJ2-7	NA	NA	TRBV27	TGTGCCAGCAGTTTAAAAGGCCCCGTGGGAGCGACCTACGAGCAGTACTTC	CASSLKGPVGATYEQYF
18	TRBJ1-6	NA	TRBD1	TRBV16	TGTGCCAGCAGCCAATCCGGACAGGGGGACATATATAATTCACCCCTCCACTTT	CASSQSGQGDIYNSPLHF
15	TRBJ1-2	NA	NA	TRBV5-4	TGTGCCAGCAGCTTGGGACAGGAAGCTAACTATGGCTACACCTTC	CASSLGQEANYGYTF
12	TRBJ1-2	NA	NA	TRBV29-1	TGCAGCGTTGAAGTCAGGATCTATGGCTACACCTTC	CSVEVRIYGYTF
17	TRBJ2-3	NA	TRBD2	TRBV5-1	TGCGCCAGCAGCTCCCAGACTAGCGGGAGATTAGGAGATACGCAGTATTTT	CASSSQTSGRLGDTQYF
15	TRBJ2-3	NA	NA	TRBV5-1	TGCGCCAGCAGCTTGGAAACATACGATACAGATACGCAGTATTTT	CASSLETYDTDTQYF
13	TRBJ1-1	NA	TRBD1	TRBV6-7	TGTGCCAGCAGCCGGACAGGGAGTACTGAAGCTTTCTTT	CASSRTGSTEAFF
16	TRBJ1-2	NA	TRBD1	TRBV3-1/TRBV3-2	TGTGCCAGCAGCCAAGGGGACAGGGCAAATTGGCTTGGCTACACCTTC	CASSQGDRANWLGYTF
15	TRBJ2-1	NA	TRBD2	TRBV4-1	TGCGCCAGCAGCCAACAGCGGGGGGCGGTCGATGAGCAGTTCTTC	CASSQQRGAVDEQFF
18	TRBJ2-2	NA	TRBD2	TRBV4-3	TGCGCCAGCAGCCAAGATGTGGCTAGCGGGGCGAACACCGGGGAGCTGTTTTTT	CASSQDVASGANTGELFF
18	TRBJ1-1	once	NA	TRBV5-6	TGTGCCAGCAGCTTGACAGGGAATCTCCTAACGGCGGACACTGAAGCTTTCTTT	CASSLTGNLLTADTEAFF
15	TRBJ2-7	NA	TRBD2	TRBV2	TGTGCCAGCAGTGGTCCGGGGGGGCTCTCCTACGAGCAGTACTTC	CASSGPGGLSYEQYF
14	TRBJ1-1	NA	NA	TRBV2	TGTGCCAGCAGCCCCGGACGGGGTGCAACTGAAGCTTTCTTT	CASSPGRGATEAFF
15	TRBJ1-5	NA	TRBD1	TRBV10-3	TGTGCCATCAGTGAGTCGGGACAGGGCAATCAGCCCCAGCATTTT	CAISESGQGNQPQHF
13	TRBJ1-5	NA	NA	TRBV19	TGTGCCAGTACTCCGGACACGTTTGAGCCCCAGCATTTT	CASTPDTFEPQHF
15	TRBJ1-2	NA	NA	TRBV30	TGTGCCTGGAGTGTACTGAACAGTCACCTCTATGGCTACACCTTC	CAWSVLNSHLYGYTF
16	TRBJ2-3	NA	NA	TRBV7-9	TGTGCCAGCAGCCCGGACACGTTCCCTAGCACAGATACGCAGTATTTT	CASSPDTFPSTDTQYF
14	TRBJ2-3	NA	NA	TRBV28	TGTGCCAGCAGCTTGGTCGGGGGAACAGATACGCAGTATTTT	CASSLVGGTDTQYF
15	TRBJ2-1	NA	TRBD2	TRBV9	TGTGCCAGCAGCGTCGCCGGGACTAGTCCCAATGAGCAGTTCTTC	CASSVAGTSPNEQFF
13	TRBJ2-7	NA	NA	TRBV29-1	TGCAGCGCTTTGAGCGGGTCCTCCTACGAGCAGTACTTC	CSALSGSSYEQYF
16	TRBJ2-3	NA	TRBD2	TRBV7-2	TGTGCCAGCAGCTTACCTCCGGGACTAGCGGCAGATACGCAGTATTTT	CASSLPPGLAADTQYF
16	TRBJ1-6	NA	TRBD1	TRBV7-3	TGTGCCAGCAGCACGGGTACGACAGGGTCTGGTTCACCCCTCCACTTT	CASSTGTTGSGSPLHF
16	TRBJ1-1	once	NA	TRBV12-1	NA	CASSFGTGNVWTEAFF
14	TRBJ1-2	NA	NA	TRBV28	TGTGCCAGCAGTATACTTTTAGGGGAGGAAGGCTACACCTTC	CASSILLGEEGYTF
14	TRBJ2-3	NA	TRBD1	TRBV7-9	TGTGCCAGCAGCCGGGACAGAGCCACAGATACGCAGTATTTT	CASSRDRATDTQYF
14	TRBJ2-1	NA	NA	TRBV3-1/TRBV3-2	TGTGCCAGCAGCCAAGGAGGCCGACGGGGTGAGCAGTTCTTC	CASSQGGRRGEQFF
16	TRBJ2-3	NA	TRBD1	TRBV9	TGTGCCAGCAGCGTCGCAGGGGGCGGCCTCACAGATACGCAGTATTTT	CASSVAGGGLTDTQYF
16	TRBJ2-7	NA	TRBD1	TRBV3-1/TRBV3-2	TGTGCCAGCAGCCAAAGCGAGCACAGGGGGCGAGGTGAGCAGTACTTC	CASSQSEHRGRGEQYF
15	TRBJ1-2	NA	NA	TRBV10-3	TGTGCCATCAGTGATTTCGCGGGCGCTCTCTATGGCTACACCTTC	CAISDFAGALYGYTF
14	TRBJ1-4	once	NA	TRBV28	TGTGCCAGCAGCATGGCTGCAACTAATGAAAAACTGTTTTTT	CASSMAATNEKLFF
14	TRBJ1-4	NA	NA	TRBV19	TGTGCCAGTAGTACAGGGGAGTCGGGTGAAAAACTGTTTTTT	CASSTGESGEKLFF
16	TRBJ2-1	once	TRBD2	TRBV3-1/TRBV3-2	TGTGCCAGCAGCCAAGCGGGGACTAGCGGGAAGGGTGAGCAGTTCTTC	CASSQAGTSGKGEQFF
15	TRBJ2-1	NA	TRBD1	TRBV28	TGTGCCAGCAGTTTAACAGGGGGTGTTGTAAATGAGCAGTTCTTC	CASSLTGGVVNEQFF
14	TRBJ2-3	NA	TRBD1	TRBV11-1	TGTGCCAGCAGCCGGGACAGGGTAAGGGATACGCAGTATTTT	CASSRDRVRDTQYF
13	TRBJ1-5	NA	NA	TRBV23-1	TGCGCCAGCAGTCTTCGCAGGGTCCAGCCCCAGCATTTT	CASSLRRVQPQHF
12	TRBJ2-7	NA	NA	TRBV5-1	TGCGCCAGCAGGCAGGGCACCTACGAGCAGTACTTC	CASRQGTYEQYF
15	TRBJ2-5	once	TRBD1	TRBV9	TGTGCCAGCAGCGTCAGTCCAGGGGGACAAAAGACCCAGTACTTC	CASSVSPGGQKTQYF
18	TRBJ2-3	NA	NA	TRBV27	TGTGCCAGCTCCCCGGACTGGAGGACGACCCCGGTGGGTGGTACGCAGTATTTT	CASSPDWRTTPVGGTQYF
16	TRBJ1-1	NA	NA	TRBV20-1	TGCAGTGCTAGTACCTCCCGACTATTCATGAACACTGAAGCTTTCTTT	CSASTSRLFMNTEAFF
15	TRBJ1-4	NA	TRBD1	TRBV6-5	TGTGCCAGCAGTTACTCTGGGACAGGGGCTGAAAAACTGTTTTTT	CASSYSGTGAEKLFF
12	TRBJ1-2	NA	NA	TRBV5-8	TGTGCCAGCAGCTTCCGCGCCTATGGCTACACCTTC	CASSFRAYGYTF
14	TRBJ2-3	few	TRBD1	TRBV14	TGTGCCAGCAGCCAGTTGTTCACAGGGGGTACGCAGTATTTT	CASSQLFTGGTQYF
11	TRBJ2-2	NA	NA	TRBV29-1	TGCAGCGTTCGGTTGAACGGGGAGCTGTTTTTT	CSVRLNGELFF
15	TRBJ2-7	NA	NA	TRBV19	TGTGCCAGTAGTATAGGACAGGCCGGCTCCTACGAGCAGTACTTC	CASSIGQAGSYEQYF
15	TRBJ2-5	NA	TRBD1	TRBV18	TGTGCCAGCTCACCGCCGGGACAAACAGGGGGGACCCAGTACTTC	CASSPPGQTGGTQYF
16	TRBJ1-5	NA	TRBD1	TRBV7-2	TGTGCCAGCAGCTCGAGCGACAGGGTTAGCAATCAGCCCCAGCATTTT	CASSSSDRVSNQPQHF
13	TRBJ1-5	NA	NA	TRBV12-3/TRBV12-4	TGTGCCAGCAGCCGGGGGTACAGGCAGCCCCAGCATTTT	CASSRGYRQPQHF
15	TRBJ2-7	NA	NA	TRBV2	TGTTGCCAGCATGGAGGTGTGGAGAGGAGGGCCGAGCAGTACTTC	CCQHGGVERRAEQYF
16	TRBJ2-1	once	TRBD1	TRBV6-5	TGTGCCAGCAGTTACTGGGGGGGACAGGGTAGTAATGAGCAGTTCTTC	CASSYWGGQGSNEQFF
13	TRBJ1-2	NA	TRBD1	TRBV19	TGTGCCAGTACGAACAGGGGTGTCTATGGCTACACCTTC	CASTNRGVYGYTF